These 18 T cell receptor beta chains were sequenced from one sample in a study of shared clonotypes between healthy human individuals. Measured with immunoSEQ multiplex PCR; TCRdb has only the in-frame clones, and not every one. The sample records around 500,000 clones, around 79% being singletons. Input material: PBMCs. The receptor set was obtained from a woman aged 40 to 49 in good health. Some clones in this sample may be carry-over from other donors' samples.

There are many counts of this clone. V gene TRBV14 combines with J gene TRBJ2-2; D is possibly TRBD2 (5 bases). In germline, CDR1 is SGHDN, CDR2 FVKESK. This CDR3 has 15 residues. Trimming took off 2 bases at V and 0 bases at J, with 7 bases between the two ends. CDR3 residues: CASSQKLANTGELFF. DNA for the CDR3: TGTGCCAGCAGCCAAAAACTAGCGAACACCGGGGAGCTGTTTTTT.

This clone was recorded a few times. A much more abundant neighbour one base away suggests this may be a read error. Other DNA sequences in the sample encode the same CDR3. The rearrangement links TRBV27 to TRBJ2-7; D is unclear. The germline gives CDR1 MNHEY, CDR2 SMNVEV (reference sequence). V lost 4 bases and J lost 3, with 4 bases in between. The CDR3 totals 11 residues. CDR3: CASSWGYEQYF. As DNA, the CDR3 is TGTGCCAGCAGTTGGGGCTACGAGCAGTACTTC.

The chain couples TRBV7-3 to TRBJ2-1, with 10 bases matching TRBD2. The V segment lost 5 bases and the J segment 5 bases; nucleotides outside the gene matches: 3. This CDR3 has 14 residues. Germline V gene sequence: CDR1 SGHTA, CDR2 FQGTGA. CDR3 nucleotide sequence: TGTGCCAGCAGCAAAACTAGCGGGAACAATGAGCAGTTCTTC. Protein product: CASSKTSGNNEQFF.

The chain has TRBV28 and TRBJ2-5, with 11 bases that match TRBD2. Trimming at V came to 5 bases and at J to 8 bases, leaving 16 bases not matched to a gene. Germline V gene lookup returns CDR1 MDHEN and CDR2 SYDVKM. The CDR3 covers 17 residues. The CDR3 is CASSRDSLTSGMGTQYF. As DNA, the CDR3 is TGTGCCAGCAGTCGAGACTCACTGACTAGCGGGATGGGAACCCAGTACTTC.

The chain employs TRBV5-8 and TRBJ2-7; TRBD2 agrees at 8 bases. The CDR3 sequence is 16 residues long. J lost 5 bases, V lost 0 bases, and 10 bases had no gene match. The germline gives CDR1 SGHTS, CDR2 YDEGEE. CDR3 loop: CASSLVLWREDHEQYF. The CDR3 nucleotides read TGTGCCAGCAGCTTGGTCTTATGGCGGGAGGACCACGAGCAGTACTTC.

This clone was seen a single time. The rearrangement uses TRBV6-6 and TRBJ1-3; D ambiguous. Germline V gene data show CDR1 as MNHNY and CDR2 as SVGAGI (reference sequence). The CDR3 runs to 14 residues. Trimming pared 6 bases from V and 2 bases from J, leaving 11 bases between. The CDR3 protein is CASSQGETGNTIYF. CDR3 sequence (DNA): TGTGCCAGCAGCCAAGGAGAGACTGGAAACACCATATATTTT.

The chain joins TRBV28 to TRBJ1-5; the D gene is possibly TRBD1 (5 bases). Trimming took 7 bases from V and 9 from J, leaving 16 bases between them. This CDR3 region has 13 residues. Germline values: CDR1 MDHEN, CDR2 SYDVKM. The CDR3 nucleotides are TGTGCCAGCACCGCCATCGGGGGAGGGCCCCAGCATTTT. This codes for CASTAIGGGPQHF.

The chain joins TRBV4-2 to TRBJ2-7; 8 bases agree with TRBD1. CDR3 length: 16 residues. CDR1 and CDR2 (germline): LGHNA, YNFKEQ. Trimming cost V 8 bases and J 2 bases; bases outside gene matches: 14. CDR3 coding DNA: TGTGCCAGCGGGCGCCAAGCCGGGACAGGAACCTACGAGCAGTACTTC. This translates into CASGRQAGTGTYEQYF.

The chain uses TRBV28 and TRBJ1-5; no definite D call. CDR3 length: 13 amino acids. V was clipped by 7 bases and J by 5 bases, with 12 bases between them. Germline V gene lookup returns CDR1 MDHEN and CDR2 SYDVKM. The CDR3 nucleotides read TGTGCCAGCACTTCCCTACAAGATCAGCCCCAGCATTTT. Translated, it gives CASTSLQDQPQHF.

A remark on this clone: A much larger clone differs from this one at a single base, so this may be a read error. V is TRBV11-2 and J is TRBJ2-5; D is ambiguous. The J call is uncertain, as TRBJ2-7 better fits the DNA end. Germline CDR1 and CDR2: SGHAT and FQNNGV. The length of the CDR3 is 11 residues. The CDR3: CASRSSYEQYF. The DNA of the CDR3 is TGTGCCAGCAGGTCCTCCTACGAGCAGTACTTC.

The chain joins TRBV6-1 to TRBJ2-7, with a weak D call TRBD2 (6 bases). Germline V gene lookup returns CDR1 MNHNS and CDR2 SASEGT. CDR3 length: 18 amino acids. V lost 3 bases and J 5 bases, leaving 26 bases between the germline ends. This CDR3 is CASSDGRMDRELIDEQYF. DNA of the CDR3: TGTGCCAGCAGTGACGGCCGAATGGATCGGGAGTTAATTGACGAGCAGTACTTC.

This chain connects TRBV19 to TRBJ2-3; 8 bases map to TRBD2. J was trimmed by 0 bases and V by 8 bases; bases with no gene match: 4. The germline V gene has CDR1 LNHDA and CDR2 SQIVND (reference sequence). The CDR3 sequence is 14 residues long. The CDR3 spells CASQQRESTDTQYF. The CDR3 region has the DNA TGTGCCAGTCAACAGCGGGAGAGCACAGATACGCAGTATTTT.

The sample holds one count of this clone. The chain recombines TRBV28 with TRBJ2-7, with D possibly matching TRBD2 (6 bases). The V end lost 5 bases, the J end lost 7 bases, and 18 bases lay between the germline ends. The CDR3 sequence is 14 residues long. Germline V gene lookup returns CDR1 MDHEN and CDR2 SYDVKM. CDR3 DNA sequence: TGTGCCAGCAGTCACCACTGGGCGGGAAGGGAGCAGTACTTC. This gives the protein CASSHHWAGREQYF.

V usage is TRBV27 and J usage is TRBJ2-2, with D perhaps matching TRBD2 (5 bases). The germline V gene has CDR1 MNHEY and CDR2 SMNVEV (reference sequence). The CDR3 loop spans 13 amino acids. Trimming removed 3 bases from V and 7 bases from J, with 9 bases in between. The CDR3: CASSFAGVGELFF. The DNA of the CDR3 is TGTGCCAGCAGTTTTGCCGGGGTCGGGGAGCTGTTTTTT.

The V gene is TRBV7-2, the J gene TRBJ2-5; the D is unclear. Germline CDR1 reads SGHTA; CDR2 reads FQGNSA. CDR3 length: 14 residues. The germline V and J ends were trimmed by 5 bases and 5 bases, with 15 bases remaining between them. The CDR3 loop is CASSPFAVGETQYF. DNA for the CDR3: TGTGCCAGCAGCCCCTTCGCGGTAGGGGAGACCCAGTACTTC.

The chain has TRBV28 and TRBJ2-1; D unresolved. Trimming pared 3 bases from V and 7 bases from J, leaving 7 bases between. The V gene's germline CDR1 is MDHEN and CDR2 SYDVKM. CDR3 length: 12 amino acids. The CDR3 reads CASSFRPNEQFF. The CDR3 DNA reads as TGTGCCAGCAGTTTCCGCCCGAATGAGCAGTTCTTC.

The V gene is TRBV7-6, the J gene TRBJ2-1, with no clear D. The CDR3 covers 13 residues. Between the trimmed V and J ends, which lost 1 base and 9 bases, there was a span of 10 bases. The germline V gene has CDR1 SGHVS and CDR2 FNYEAQ. The CDR3 loop reads CASSLVSLGEQFF. CDR3 bases: TGTGCCAGCAGCTTAGTCTCGCTGGGTGAGCAGTTCTTC. The full variable domain, completed using reference TRBV7-6 and TRBJ2-1, is GAGVSQSPRYKVTKRGQDVALRCDPISGHVSLYWYRQALGQGPEFLTYFNYEAQQDKSGLPNDRFSAERPEGSISTLTIQRTEQRDSAMYRCASSLVSLGEQFFGPGTRLTVL.

The CDR3: CASGTSGRQETQYF. The CDR3 nucleotides read TGTGCCAGTGGGACTAGCGGGAGGCAAGAGACCCAGTACTTC. This chain links TRBV2 with TRBJ2-5, with TRBD2 identical over 15 bases. CDR1 is SNHLY, CDR2 FYNNEI, per germline. The V and J ends lost 9 bases and 2 bases, in that order; junction bases with no gene match: 1. This CDR3 comprises 14 residues.